Listed here are 19 T cell receptor beta chains from one sample, sequenced in a study of T cell responses to AZD1222 COVID-19 vaccine. Measured with immunoSEQ multiplex PCR; TCRdb has only the in-frame clones, and not every one. The table has roughly 180,000 clones, 75% to 90% seen once; the top ten hold around 2.9%. The sample consisted of peripheral blood, taken on day 0 of MenACWY control vaccination. The receptors were gathered from an adult in good health.

V usage is TRBV10-3 and J usage is TRBJ1-5; the D is unclear. This CDR3 contains 12 residues. The ends were cut back, 3 bases at V and 5 bases at J, with 5 bases in the middle. The germline gives CDR1 ENHRY, CDR2 SYGVKD. The CDR3 loop reads CAISDGDQPQHF. The CDR3 region has the DNA TGTGCCATCAGTGACGGAGATCAGCCCCAGCATTTT.

The chain is built from TRBV12-3 or TRBV12-4 and TRBJ1-1; tentative D call: TRBD1 (6 bases). CDR3 length: 13 amino acids. The V and J ends lost 6 bases and 4 bases respectively, with 12 bases between them. This CDR3 is CASSQQGATEAFF. For the CDR3, the DNA is TGTGCCAGCAGCCAACAGGGTGCCACTGAAGCTTTCTTT.

This sequence joins TRBV29-1 and TRBJ1-1, with D tentatively TRBD1 (5 bases). The germline gives CDR1 SQVTM, CDR2 ANQGSEA. The CDR3 contains 12 residues. Trimming shortened V by 4 bases and J by 4 bases, and 10 bases separated the two germline ends. CDR3 sequence (DNA): TGCAGCGTTGTTGTTGGGGCCACTGAAGCTTTCTTT. Amino acid sequence: CSVVVGATEAFF.

The J gene is TRBJ2-7, the V gene TRBV7-9; 9 bases match TRBD1. Germline loops: CDR1 SEHNR, CDR2 FQNEAQ (reference sequence). The J segment lost 2 bases and the V segment lost 6 bases, leaving 20 bases of the junction unmatched. CDR3 size: 19 residues. The CDR3 here is CASSSEPGQGTNVAYEQYF. For the CDR3, the DNA is TGTGCCAGCAGTTCTGAACCGGGACAGGGTACCAACGTCGCCTACGAGCAGTACTTC. Combining the CDR3 with reference TRBV7-9 and TRBJ2-7 gives the whole variable domain DTGVSQNPRHKITKRGQNVTFRCDPISEHNRLYWYRQTLGQGPEFLTYFQNEAQLEKSRLLSDRFSAERPKGSFSTLEIQRTEQGDSAMYLCASSSEPGQGTNVAYEQYFGPGTRLTVT.

The chain recombines TRBV7-9 with TRBJ2-5; no reliable D call. Germline V gives CDR1 SEHNR, CDR2 FQNEAQ (reference sequence). The CDR3 sequence is 13 residues long. Trimming left V 2 bases short and J 1 base short, with 5 bases between. The CDR3 region is CASSLSVQETQYF. CDR3 bases: TGTGCCAGCAGCTTATCTGTCCAAGAGACCCAGTACTTC.

This rearrangement joins TRBV28 to TRBJ1-4; TRBD1 agrees at 7 bases. The CDR3 consists of 14 residues. Germline V CDR1 and CDR2: MDHEN, SYDVKM. V lost 6 bases and J lost 2; bases outside the gene matches: 3. CDR3 coding DNA: TGTGCCAGCAGACGACAGGGCACTAATGAAAAACTGTTTTTT. Its protein is CASRRQGTNEKLFF.

This clone was counted between two and nine times. This chain uses TRBV7-2 with TRBJ2-2, with 9 nucleotides matching TRBD2. This CDR3 has 19 residues. V lost 0 bases, J lost 1 base, and 9 bases stayed unmatched. CDR1 SGHTA and CDR2 FQGNSA come from the germline V gene. As DNA, the CDR3 is TGTGCCAGCAGCTTAGCGCTGGGTAGCGGGAGTTTGAACACCGGGGAGCTGTTTTTT. Its protein is CASSLALGSGSLNTGELFF.

The CDR3 loop is CATSDAGQALLDTQYF. DNA of the CDR3: TGTGCCACCAGTGATGCAGGACAGGCGCTACTAGATACGCAGTATTTT. The chain employs TRBV24-1 and TRBJ2-3, with 7 positions matching TRBD1. Germline CDR1 is KGHDR and CDR2 is SFDVKD. The CDR3 is made up of 16 amino acids. Trimming took 3 bases from V and 5 from J; bases not matched to a gene: 10.

This chain joins TRBV27 and TRBJ2-7; tentatively, D is TRBD2 (5 bases). This CDR3 spans 15 amino acids. Germline V gene data show CDR1 as MNHEY and CDR2 as SMNVEV (reference sequence). V dropped 5 bases and J dropped 2 bases, with 16 bases sitting between them. The CDR3 DNA reads TGTGCCAGCAGTAACGCGGAGGTCTGGGCCTACGAGCAGTACTTC. Its protein product is CASSNAEVWAYEQYF.

The genes are TRBV29-1 and TRBJ1-4; D not certain. Germline assignment: CDR1 SQVTM and CDR2 ANQGSEA. The germline V and J ends were trimmed by 5 bases and 8 bases, with 6 bases remaining between them. The CDR3 spans 10 residues. The CDR3 DNA is TGCAGCGTTCAGGACGAAAAACTGTTTTTT. Protein: CSVQDEKLFF.

The chain employs TRBV11-2 and TRBJ1-3; D gene uncertain. Trimming cost V 1 base and J 0 bases, with 10 bases left between them. The CDR3 spans 16 residues. Germline CDR1 and CDR2: SGHAT and FQNNGV. The CDR3 nucleotides read TGTGCCAGCAGCTTAGTACAGTTAAGCTCTGGAAACACCATATATTTT. Amino acid sequence: CASSLVQLSSGNTIYF.

The V call is TRBV29-1, the J call TRBJ2-7; no definite D call. The germline gives CDR1 SQVTM, CDR2 ANQGSEA. This CDR3 contains 13 residues. V lost 4 bases, J lost 0 bases, and 10 bases lay in between. This chain's CDR3 is CSVVSAVSYEQYF. The CDR3 DNA is TGCAGCGTTGTTTCCGCGGTCTCCTACGAGCAGTACTTC.

This chain joins TRBV7-2 and TRBJ1-1; TRBD1 might be the D (6 bases). Germline values: CDR1 SGHTA, CDR2 FQGNSA. V shed 5 bases and J shed 1 base, with 14 bases lying between them. The CDR3 is 15 amino acids. The CDR3 loop is CASSTWTAPNTEAFF. The DNA of the CDR3 is TGTGCCAGCAGCACGTGGACAGCCCCGAACACTGAAGCTTTCTTT. Full variable domain (outside the CDR3, taken from reference TRBV7-2 and TRBJ1-1): GAGVSQSPSNKVTEKGKDVELRCDPISGHTALYWYRQSLGQGLEFLIYFQGNSAPDKSGLPSDRFSAERTGGSVSTLTIQRTQQEDSAVYLCASSTWTAPNTEAFFGQGTRLTVV.

In DNA form, the CDR3 reads TGCGCCAGCAGTCATAACAGGGGGGACACCGGGGAGCTGTTTTTT. Protein sequence: CASSHNRGDTGELFF. V is TRBV4-3 and J is TRBJ2-2; 8 nucleotides agree with TRBD1. The CDR3 spans 15 residues. V shed 6 bases and J 3 bases; nucleotides not matched to a gene: 6. The germline V gene encodes CDR1 LGHNA and CDR2 YSLEER.

The chain has TRBV19 and TRBJ2-7; D assignment may be TRBD1 or TRBD2 (5 bases each). This CDR3 region has 15 residues. CDR1 LNHDA and CDR2 SQIVND come from the germline V gene (reference sequence). V lost 3 bases, J lost 3 bases, and 15 bases lay in between. The CDR3 loop reads CASSISGTDGYEQYF. For the CDR3, the DNA is TGTGCCAGTAGTATCTCCGGGACGGATGGCTACGAGCAGTACTTC.

The chain joins TRBV15 to TRBJ1-1; no firm D call. V gave up 8 bases and J gave up 0 bases, with 13 bases separating them. CDR3 length: 14 amino acids. The germline CDR1 and CDR2 sequences are LNHNV and YYDKDF (reference sequence). Written as DNA, the CDR3 is TGTGCCACCGCGCAAAACAGAATGAACACTGAAGCTTTCTTT. It codes for CATAQNRMNTEAFF.

This chain connects TRBV15 to TRBJ2-2; 7 nucleotides line up with TRBD1. CDR1 LNHNV and CDR2 YYDKDF come from the germline V gene (reference sequence). Trimming removed 1 base from V and 6 bases from J; junction bases left unmatched: 5. The CDR3 has 15 residues. For the CDR3, the DNA is TGTGCCACCAGCAGAGTGAGGGGGCGAGCCGGGGAGCTGTTTTTT. Amino acid sequence: CATSRVRGRAGELFF.

This chain connects TRBV5-1 to TRBJ2-1; 7 bases are shared with TRBD1. The germline V gene has CDR1 SGHRS and CDR2 YFSETQ. The CDR3 is 13 amino acids. J was trimmed by 5 bases and V by 3 bases; bases with no gene match: 2. The CDR3 region has the DNA TGCGCCAGCAGCTGGACAGGAGACAATGAGCAGTTCTTC. It yields the protein CASSWTGDNEQFF.

The V call is TRBV2, the J call TRBJ2-1; 11 bases fit TRBD2. Looked up from germline, CDR1 is SNHLY and CDR2 is FYNNEI. CDR3 length: 14 amino acids. V gave up 9 bases and J gave up 2 bases; unmatched junction bases: 3. The CDR3 loop reads CARGGLAAYNEQFF. In DNA, the CDR3 is TGTGCCAGGGGGGGACTAGCGGCCTACAATGAGCAGTTCTTC. Based on the CDR3 plus reference TRBV2 and TRBJ2-1, the full variable domain is EPEVTQTPSHQVTQMGQEVILRCVPISNHLYFYWYRQILGQKVEFLVSFYNNEISEKSEIFDDQFSVERPDGSNFTLKIRSTKLEDSAMYFCARGGLAAYNEQFFGPGTRLTVL.